The 5 T cell receptor beta chains below come from one sample, sequenced in a study of blood T cell repertoires in COVID-19. Clones were sequenced by immunoSEQ multiplex PCR, and TCRdb holds only the in-frame ones, with some missing. The sample includes approximately 240,000 clones, around 84% seen only once; the top ten take 15% to 20%. Material for sequencing was peripheral blood. These TCRs come from a woman at least 80 years old with active or convalescent COVID-19.

This chain links TRBV5-5 with TRBJ2-1; TRBD2 matches 11 bases. The germline CDR1 and CDR2 sequences are SGHKS and YYEKEE (reference sequence). The CDR3 contains 15 residues. V lost 3 bases, J lost 8 bases, and 7 bases stayed unmatched. The CDR3 DNA sequence: TGTGCCAGCAGCTATACTAGCGGGAGTACGTATGAGCAGTTCTTC. Its translation is CASSYTSGSTYEQFF.

The chain couples TRBV6-1 to TRBJ2-3, with 8 bases aligning to TRBD1. The V and J ends lost 0 bases and 2 bases, in that order; junction bases with no gene match: 13. Germline lookup yields CDR1 MNHNS and CDR2 SASEGT. This CDR3 has 19 residues. The CDR3 protein is CASSEALPIRTGLTDTQYF. DNA of the CDR3: TGTGCCAGCAGTGAAGCGCTTCCTATTAGGACAGGGCTCACAGATACGCAGTATTTT.

The chain is built from TRBV30 and TRBJ1-6; 12 positions match TRBD1. CDR1 GTSNPN and CDR2 SVGIG come from the germline V gene (reference sequence). After removal of 2 bases from V and 10 bases from J, the junction contained 3 bases not matched to a gene. The CDR3 is made up of 14 amino acids. This CDR3 is CAWSPGQGASPLHF. The CDR3 region has the DNA TGTGCCTGGAGTCCGGGACAGGGGGCATCACCCCTCCACTTT.

Only one count was recorded for this clone. J is TRBJ2-1 and V is TRBV18; 14 bases map to TRBD2. The CDR3 contains 16 residues. V was pared by 5 bases and J by 8 bases, with 8 bases of the junction left unmatched. Germline CDR1 reads KGHSH; CDR2 reads LQKENI. Here the CDR3 DNA reads TGTGCCAGCTCAGAAGGGACTAGCGGGAGCATCCATGAGCAGTTCTTC. It yields the protein CASSEGTSGSIHEQFF.

This clone was recorded once. The chain uses TRBV3-1 (or the pseudogene TRBV3-2) and TRBJ2-1; TRBD2 agrees at 10 bases. V lost 3 bases, J lost 0 bases, and 17 bases stayed unmatched. This CDR3 spans 21 amino acids. CDR1 is LGHDT and CDR2 is YNNKEL in the germline V gene (reference sequence). The CDR3 sequence: CASSHPRASGGALSSYNEQFF. As DNA, the CDR3 is TGTGCCAGCAGCCACCCGAGGGCCAGCGGGGGGGCCCTTTCCTCCTACAATGAGCAGTTCTTC.